The clone carrying this T cell receptor (beta chain) was detected ten times or more. What it binds is unknown. Germline trimming cut 0 bases from V and 2 bases from J; bases unmatched to any gene: 11. CDR3 length: 17 residues. Germline assignment: CDR1 DFQATT and CDR2 SNEGSKA (reference sequence). This record comes from a study of breast tumors, draining lymph nodes, adjacent tissues. TCRdb re-derived calls from the multiplex PCR reads in MiXCR, one entry per CDR3 protein. The sample records approximately 210,000 distinct CDR3 sequences, nearly 35% being singletons. The lymph nodes were axillary draining lymph nodes from breast cancer patients. The study, taken as a whole, reports: Data only fit, rather than demonstrated, lymph node origin of most tumor T cells. The data were judged consistent with most tumor T cells coming from lymph node and expanding in tumor. Tumor TCR diversity was below lymph nodes but above nontumor tissue. Compared with basal-like, luminal-like tumors shared significantly more repertoire with nontumor tissue.

The TCR comes from a female donor with breast cancer. Some clones in this sample may be carry-over from other donors' samples. The sample consisted of axillary lymph node tissue. This sequence joins TRBV20-1 and TRBJ2-5; 8 nucleotides match TRBD2. CDR3 loop: CSARDWGSGIPQETQYF. CDR3 nucleotide sequence: TGCAGTGCTAGAGATTGGGGTAGCGGGATCCCTCAAGAGACCCAGTACTTC.